These T cell receptor beta chains were read from a single sample in a study of brain metastases from non-small cell lung cancer. Only in-frame clones appear in the TCRdb table, and some are missing; sequencing was by immunoSEQ multiplex PCR. The table shows more than 2,500 clones, with around 83% occurring only once. Material for sequencing was primary lung tumor tissue. The receptors stem from a donor at least 40 years old with non-small cell lung cancer. CDR3s include the opening cysteine and the closing phenylalanine or tryptophan. D genes are given only for firm matches. Where a row states a size, it is once, few, many or the class of an expanded clone; other rows omit it.

>13|NA|TRBJ1-5|TRBD1|TRBV19
TGTGCAGCAGGGGGTTATAGCAATCAGCCCCAGCATTTT
CAAGGYSNQPQHF
>14|once|TRBJ1-1|NA|TRBV19
TGTGCCAGTAGCCCACCGGTATCGGATACTGAAGCTTTCTTT
CASSPPVSDTEAFF
>12|NA|TRBJ1-2|NA|TRBV2
TGTGCCAGCAGCCCCAGGGACTATGGCTATACCTTC
CASSPRDYGYTF
>13|NA|TRBJ2-2|NA|TRBV12-3/TRBV12-4
TGTGCCAGCAGTTTGGGGCAGACCGGGGAGCTGTTTTTT
CASSLGQTGELFF
>14|few|TRBJ1-3|NA|TRBV6-5
TGTGCCAGCAGTTACTCGTCGAGTGGAAACACCATATATTTT
CASSYSSSGNTIYF
>17|NA|TRBJ2-7|TRBD1|TRBV9
TGTGCCAGCAGCCAAGATCCGGGGACAGGGAGCTCCTACGAGCAGTACTTC
CASSQDPGTGSSYEQYF
>16|NA|TRBJ2-6|TRBD1|TRBV5-8
TGTGCCAGCAGCTTGGACAGGGGGTCCGGGGCCAACGTCCTGACTTTC
CASSLDRGSGANVLTF
>12|NA|TRBJ1-2|NA|TRBV30
TGTGCCTGCCCCGAGGGCAGTCGAGGCTACACCTTC
CACPEGSRGYTF
>15|NA|TRBJ2-3|NA|TRBV6-2/TRBV6-3
TGTGCCAGCAGTCCCAGGACCCCGCCCGGGGGTACGCAGTATTTT
CASSPRTPPGGTQYF
>21|NA|TRBJ2-4|TRBD2|TRBV4-2
TGTGCCAGCAGCCAAGAGGCTCAACCCCTAGCGGGGGGGCCAGTCAAAAACATTCAGTACTTC
CASSQEAQPLAGGPVKNIQYF
>13|NA|TRBJ1-2|NA|TRBV12-3/TRBV12-4
TGTGTCAGCAGTTCCGGACGGACGGGTGGCTACACCTTC
CVSSSGRTGGYTF
>12|once|TRBJ2-3|NA|TRBV28
TGTGCCAGCAGCCGCGACACAGATACGCAGTATTTT
CASSRDTDTQYF
>13|NA|TRBJ2-4|NA|TRBV18
TGTGCCAGCTCACCAGGGGTCAAAAACATTCAGTACTTC
CASSPGVKNIQYF
>17|NA|TRBJ1-5|NA|TRBV7-9
TGTGCCAGCAGCCAAGGTTCGGGTACAGGTGGAAATCAGCCCCAGCATTTT
CASSQGSGTGGNQPQHF
>11|NA|TRBJ1-2|NA|TRBV20-1
TGCAGTGCGAAAGGGGGGCCTGGCTACACCTTC
CSAKGGPGYTF
>15|NA|TRBJ2-5|TRBD2|TRBV3-1/TRBV3-2
TGTGCCAGCAGCCTAGAGGGACTAGCCCAAGAGACCCAATACTTC
CASSLEGLAQETQYF
>13|few|TRBJ2-7|NA|TRBV12-3/TRBV12-4
TGTGCCAGCAGTTCCTCTTACCTCTACGAGCAGTACTTC
CASSSSYLYEQYF
>15|NA|TRBJ1-5|NA|TRBV19
TGTGCCAGTAGTGTTACCGGGACACCTAATCAGCCCCAGCATTTT
CASSVTGTPNQPQHF
>14|NA|TRBJ2-7|NA|TRBV3-1/TRBV3-2
TGTGCCAGCAGCCAAGCGACAGGTAACTACGAGCAGTACTTC
CASSQATGNYEQYF
>15|NA|TRBJ2-2|NA|TRBV4-2
TGTGCTAGCAGCCAACGTCCGAGGAACACCGGGGAGCTGTTTTTT
CASSQRPRNTGELFF
>18|NA|TRBJ2-1|TRBD2|TRBV4-1
TGCGCCAGCAGCCAAGCTTTCACGGGACTAGATACCCACAATGAGCAGTTCTTC
CASSQAFTGLDTHNEQFF
>16|NA|TRBJ1-2|TRBD1|TRBV13
TGTGCCAGCAGCCCTCCCGGGACAGGTGCTAACTATGGCTACACCTTC
CASSPPGTGANYGYTF
>15|NA|TRBJ2-7|NA|TRBV5-4
TGTGCCAGCAGCCACTTTCAGGTGGGGCAAGACGAGCAGTACTTC
CASSHFQVGQDEQYF
>15|NA|TRBJ1-5|NA|TRBV7-9
TGTGCCAGCAGCTTAGCTGGGGGTAGCAATCAGCCCCAGCATTTT
CASSLAGGSNQPQHF
>12|NA|TRBJ1-1|NA|TRBV30
TGTGCCTGGTCGTTTGGCAGGCCTGAAGCTTTCTTT
CAWSFGRPEAFF
>15|NA|TRBJ2-7|NA|TRBV12-5
TGTGCTAGTGGTTGCCCCCTGGACACCAACTACGAGCAGTACTTC
CASGCPLDTNYEQYF
>11|once|TRBJ1-2|NA|TRBV20-1
TGCAGTGCTAGAGGGGATGCGTACTACACCTTC
CSARGDAYYTF
>16|NA|TRBJ2-2|TRBD1|TRBV7-3
TGTGCCAGCAGCCCAACAGGGGGCGCGGGCACCGGGGAGCTGTTTTTT
CASSPTGGAGTGELFF
>18|NA|TRBJ2-2|NA|TRBV6-6
TGTGCCAGCAGTCGCGGAGGTACAGGGTTCCCGAACACCGGGGAGCTGTTTTTT
CASSRGGTGFPNTGELFF
>13|NA|TRBJ1-5|NA|TRBV28
TGTGCCAGCAGCCCACCCCCAGGACGGCCCCAGCATTTT
CASSPPPGRPQHF
>10|NA|TRBJ1-4|NA|TRBV2
TGTGCCAGCAGGGACGAAAAACTGTTTTTT
CASRDEKLFF
>16|NA|TRBJ1-6|NA|TRBV5-1
TGCGCCAGCAGCTTGGATGGGATTATGCTGAATTCACCCCTCCACTTT
CASSLDGIMLNSPLHF
>12|once|TRBJ1-3|NA|TRBV19
TGTGCCAGTAGTCTATCCGGAAACACCATATATTTT
CASSLSGNTIYF
>14|NA|TRBJ2-5|TRBD2|TRBV2
TGTGCCAGCAGTCTAGCGGGGGGTAGGGAGACCCAGTACTTC
CASSLAGGRETQYF
>15|few|TRBJ2-7|NA|TRBV4-1
TGCGCCAGCAGCCAAGTTGCGGGGTCCCCGAAGGAGCAGTACTTC
CASSQVAGSPKEQYF
>15|NA|TRBJ2-7|TRBD1|TRBV13
TGTGCCAGCAGCCACAGGGACAGGGGGCAAGGGGAGCAGTACTTC
CASSHRDRGQGEQYF
>14|NA|TRBJ1-5|TRBD1|TRBV19
TGTGCCAGTAGTCCTGACAGGGGGAATGGGCCCCAGCATTTT
CASSPDRGNGPQHF
>12|once|TRBJ2-5|NA|TRBV3-1/TRBV3-2
TGTGCCAGCAGGCCTGGCGGAGGGACCCAGTACTTC
CASRPGGGTQYF
>13|NA|TRBJ2-2|NA|TRBV12-3/TRBV12-4
TGTGCCAGCACCGTTCGGGTCACCGGGGAGCTGTTTTTT
CASTVRVTGELFF
>16|NA|TRBJ2-5|NA|TRBV3-1/TRBV3-2
TGTGCCAGCAGCCAACGTGGGTCAAAGCACGGGGTGACCCAGTACTTC
CASSQRGSKHGVTQYF
>16|NA|TRBJ2-3|NA|TRBV11-3
TGTGCCAGCAGCTCCTCTATTATGGATGGCACAGATACGCAGTATTTT
CASSSSIMDGTDTQYF
>18|NA|TRBJ2-7|NA|TRBV5-3
TGTGCCAGAAGCGAGAGGCGAGTCCTGACAGAGAGCTCCTACGAGCAGTACTTC
CARSERRVLTESSYEQYF
>16|NA|TRBJ2-3|TRBD2|TRBV5-1
TGTGCCAGCAGCTTGGGAGCGGGGGCCGGGACAGATACGCAGTATTTT
CASSLGAGAGTDTQYF
>13|few|TRBJ1-1|TRBD1|TRBV4-2
TGTGCCAGCAGCGAGACAGGGGTAGCGGAAGCTTTCTTT
CASSETGVAEAFF
>14|NA|TRBJ1-6|NA|TRBV27
TGTGCCAGCAGATCAGCAGGTTCTAATTCACCCCTCCACTTT
CASRSAGSNSPLHF
>15|once|TRBJ2-6|NA|TRBV29-1
TGCAGCGTCAAGGACGGCATCTCTGGGGCCAACGTCTTGACTTTC
CSVKDGISGANVLTF
>11|NA|TRBJ2-1|NA|TRBV29-1
TGCAGCGTGGGGCGTGGGAATGAGCAGTTCTTC
CSVGRGNEQFF
>13|NA|TRBJ1-2|NA|TRBV6-2/TRBV6-3
TGTGCCAGCAGCCACCCGCAGAGAGTTGGCTACACCTTC
CASSHPQRVGYTF
>15|NA|TRBJ2-3|NA|TRBV6-1
TGTGCCAGCAGTGAAATAGGGGGAGGAACAGATACGCAGTATTTT
CASSEIGGGTDTQYF
>14|NA|TRBJ1-6|NA|TRBV7-3
TGTGCCAGCAGCCTGGACGGGTATAGTTCACCCCTCCACTTT
CASSLDGYSSPLHF
>14|NA|TRBJ1-2|NA|TRBV6-5
TGTGCCAGCAGTTACCGTGGAAATAACTATGGCTACACCTTC
CASSYRGNNYGYTF